This T cell receptor (beta chain) was recovered during a study of blood T cell repertoires in COVID-19. Overall study: Spain, Italy and the United States supplied samples that represented acute and convalescent COVID-19. In each case, the material was cDNA or gDNA derived from T cells, B-cell-depleted T cells, or PBMCs.

The CDR3 has 13 amino acids. Trimming took 2 bases from V and 4 from J, leaving 8 bases between them. Profiling relied on immunoSEQ multiplex PCR, and the TCRdb table lists in-frame clones only, not all of them. The repertoire holds roughly 57,000 clones, with under 85% as singletons. The TCR originated in a man in his sixties with acute or convalescent COVID-19. V is TRBV12-3 or TRBV12-4 and J is TRBJ1-1; D not resolved. Material: peripheral blood. CDR3 DNA: TGTGCCAGCAGTTTAAAGGAGACCACTGAAGCTTTCTTT. Translation gives CASSLKETTEAFF.